This note documents a single T cell receptor (beta chain) sequence. Its antigen remains unknown. V shed 7 bases and J 1 base; nucleotides not matched to a gene: 4. CDR3 length equals 13 residues. The germline V gene encodes CDR1 DFQATT and CDR2 SNEGSKA (reference sequence). This entry belongs to a study of T cells in Graves' hyperthyroidism and ophthalmopathy. Findings and limits, study-wide: For ophthalmopathy, model prediction preceded onset by a median 6.5 months.

Amplified TCR beta CDR3 regions derived from RNA transcripts. The HTBI primer set was used in a first-round RT-PCR of the TCR CDR3. MiXCR was run by TCRdb on the multiplex PCR reads, yielding one entry per CDR3 protein. The sample lists 560,000 or so distinct CDR3 sequences; just over 45% were seen once. Stability of Graves' hyperthyroidism was defined as absent ophthalmopathy progression within 18 months. The study enrolled patients aged 18 to 65 with newly diagnosed hyperthyroidism of under 2 months' duration. The sequence was obtained from a young woman with Graves' hyperthyroidism. The sample consisted of peripheral blood or thyroid tissue (not recorded which). The chain is built from TRBV20-1 and TRBJ1-5; 7 bases agree with TRBD1. CDR3 in DNA: TGCAGTGGCAGGGGGAGGAGCAATCAGCCCCAGCATTTT. Its translation: CSGRGRSNQPQHF.